Below are 20 T cell receptor beta chains sequenced from a single sample in a study of blood T cell repertoires in COVID-19. Assay used: immunoSEQ multiplex PCR; TCRdb lists only in-frame clones, some missing. In the table there are about 390,000 clones, around 87% of which are singletons. The sample comprised peripheral blood. The source of these receptors is a woman aged 60-75 years with COVID-19, enrolled during active disease.

The genes are TRBV3-1 (or the pseudogene TRBV3-2) and TRBJ2-7; D remains ambiguous. Germline V lookup: CDR1 LGHDT, CDR2 YNNKEL (reference sequence). The CDR3 loop spans 14 amino acids. Trimming removed 0 bases at V and 6 bases at J, with 12 bases between. The CDR3 coding sequence is TGTGCCAGCAGCCAAGATTCAACAACGGGCGAGCAGTACTTC. Protein product: CASSQDSTTGEQYF.

The chain uses TRBV6-5 and TRBJ2-1; 7 bases are a match to TRBD1. The CDR3 extends over 14 amino acids. CDR1 is MNHEY, CDR2 SVGAGI, per germline. Trimming cost V 6 bases and J 7 bases; bases outside gene matches: 9. The chain's CDR3 is CASSYGTVANEQFF. CDR3 in DNA: TGTGCCAGCAGCTACGGGACAGTCGCGAATGAGCAGTTCTTC.

The rearrangement links TRBV6-5 to TRBJ2-3, with 9 bases matching TRBD1. The CDR3 consists of 15 residues. Germline V gene lookup returns CDR1 MNHEY and CDR2 SVGAGI. V gave up 4 bases and J gave up 5 bases; unmatched junction bases: 7. DNA for the CDR3: TGTGCCAGCAGTTTAGCGGACAGGGGAAGAGATACGCAGTATTTT. Its protein is CASSLADRGRDTQYF.

The genes are TRBV12-3 or TRBV12-4 and TRBJ1-2; maybe TRBD1 (5 bases). V lost 1 base and J 7 bases, leaving 10 bases between the germline ends. CDR3 length: 13 amino acids. CDR3 sequence reads: CASSLGGVGGYTF. DNA of the CDR3: TGTGCCAGCAGTTTAGGGGGGGTTGGTGGCTACACCTTC.

In regard to this clone: The sample carries other DNA sequences with the same CDR3. CDR3 residues: CASSEVRNTEAFF. DNA of the CDR3: TGTGCCAGCAGTGAAGTCAGGAACACTGAAGCTTTCTTT. The V gene is TRBV6-1, the J gene TRBJ1-1; D unresolved. CDR1 and CDR2 from the germline V gene are MNHNS and SASEGT. V was clipped by 1 base and J by 1 base, with 4 bases between them. This CDR3 has 13 residues.

This clone was seen only once. The rearrangement joins TRBV10-3 to TRBJ1-1; tentative D call: TRBD1 (6 bases). The ends were cut back, 3 bases at V and 1 base at J, with 9 bases in the middle. The length of the CDR3 is 14 residues. In germline, CDR1 is ENHRY, CDR2 SYGVKD. Here the CDR3 DNA reads TGTGCCATCAGTGAAGGACAGACGAACACTGAAGCTTTCTTT. Its translation: CAISEGQTNTEAFF.

The chain couples TRBV4-2 to TRBJ2-3; tentatively, D is TRBD2 (5 bases). CDR3 length equals 13 residues. V was clipped by 6 bases and J by 3 bases, with 10 bases between them. The germline V gene encodes CDR1 LGHNA and CDR2 YNFKEQ. The CDR3 sequence is CASRTGGTDTQYF. DNA for the CDR3: TGTGCCAGCAGGACGGGCGGGACAGATACGCAGTATTTT.

The V call is TRBV7-8, the J call TRBJ1-1, with TRBD1 identical over 7 bases. The germline V gene encodes CDR1 SGHVS and CDR2 FQNEAQ. V dropped 4 bases and J dropped 0; count of bases not matched to a gene: 2. The CDR3 has 14 residues. As DNA, the CDR3 is TGTGCCAGCAGCTCGGGACAGTTGAACACTGAAGCTTTCTTT. Amino acids: CASSSGQLNTEAFF.

The gene calls are TRBV19 and TRBJ1-1; TRBD1 matches at 8 bases. CDR1 and CDR2 from the germline V gene are LNHDA and SQIVND (reference sequence). The length of the CDR3 is 15 residues. V lost 4 bases and J lost 4; bases outside the gene matches: 8. CDR3 sequence reads: CASSNPRTGSTEAFF. CDR3 coding DNA: TGTGCCAGTAGTAACCCACGGACAGGGTCCACTGAAGCTTTCTTT.

J is TRBJ1-3 and V is TRBV7-8; a weak D match, TRBD1 (5 bases). Germline CDR1 reads SGHVS; CDR2 reads FQNEAQ. V dropped 1 base and J dropped 0 bases, with 10 bases sitting between them. CDR3 length equals 16 residues. For the CDR3, the DNA is TGTGCCAGCAGCTTAGGACAGTCCCGCTCTGGAAACACCATATATTTT. This codes for CASSLGQSRSGNTIYF.

This chain connects TRBV27 to TRBJ2-1; D not resolved. This CDR3 spans 14 amino acids. Per the germline V gene, CDR1 is MNHEY and CDR2 is SMNVEV (reference sequence). Trimming cost V 8 bases and J 4 bases, with 15 bases left between them. The CDR3 reads CASRRPSAYNEQFF. The CDR3 DNA reads TGTGCCAGCCGACGTCCGTCAGCGTACAATGAGCAGTTCTTC.

This clone was recorded only once. Other DNA sequences in this sample translate to the same CDR3. The J gene is TRBJ1-3, the V gene TRBV5-1; TRBD1 matches 7 bases. Germline V gene sequence: CDR1 SGHRS, CDR2 YFSETQ. J lost 3 bases, V lost 0 bases, and 0 bases had no gene match. The CDR3 covers 14 residues. The CDR3 sequence: CASSLGTGGNTIYF. CDR3 in DNA: TGCGCCAGCAGCTTGGGGACAGGTGGAAACACCATATATTTT.

The rearrangement joins TRBV28 to TRBJ1-1, with D maybe TRBD1 (6 bases). Trimming stripped 5 bases from V and 0 bases from J, with 7 bases between. CDR3 length: 13 amino acids. CDR1 is MDHEN and CDR2 is SYDVKM in the germline V gene. CDR3 residues: CASSTGMNTEAFF. CDR3 nucleotides: TGTGCCAGCAGTACAGGGATGAACACTGAAGCTTTCTTT.

V gene TRBV27 combines with J gene TRBJ1-2; no firm D call. Trimming left V 5 bases short and J 8 bases short, with 21 bases between. CDR3 size: 15 residues. The germline V gene has CDR1 MNHEY and CDR2 SMNVEV (reference sequence). CDR3: CASSPAPPGIQGYTF. CDR3 nucleotide sequence: TGTGCCAGCAGTCCCGCCCCGCCCGGGATTCAAGGCTACACCTTC.

This rearrangement joins TRBV7-6 to TRBJ2-7; D may be TRBD1 (6 bases). The CDR3 is 13 residues long. The V gene lost 2 bases and the J gene lost 3 bases, with 8 bases spanning the gap. Germline assignment: CDR1 SGHVS and CDR2 FNYEAQ. In DNA, the CDR3 is TGTGCCAGCAGCTTACAACAGGGCTACGAGCAGTACTTC. Protein product: CASSLQQGYEQYF.

The gene calls are TRBV28 and TRBJ1-1; D call uncertain. Trimming took off 1 base at V and 7 bases at J, with 10 bases between the two ends. In germline, CDR1 is MDHEN, CDR2 SYDVKM. This CDR3 spans 13 amino acids. CDR3 coding DNA: TGTGCCAGCAGTTTATCTTCCCCCCTTGAAGCTTTCTTT. This sequence encodes CASSLSSPLEAFF.

This chain connects TRBV7-6 to TRBJ1-4, with D maybe TRBD1 (6 bases). Trimming took 5 bases from V and 0 from J, leaving 13 bases between them. The CDR3 has 16 amino acids. Looked up from germline, CDR1 is SGHVS and CDR2 is FNYEAQ. CDR3 bases: TGTGCCAGCAGCCCCAGGGGTCTCCCAACTAATGAAAAACTGTTTTTT. This sequence encodes CASSPRGLPTNEKLFF.

This clone was counted only a few times. The chain combines TRBV10-3 with TRBJ1-5; D remains unclear. Germline values: CDR1 ENHRY, CDR2 SYGVKD. The CDR3 length is 16 residues. The V end was cut by 6 bases, the J end by 2 bases, with 17 bases between. CDR3 DNA: TGTGCCATCAGCCCCGACGGGAATCAGGGCAATCAGCCCCAGCATTTT. Its protein is CAISPDGNQGNQPQHF.

This clone has more than one count but fewer than ten. The V call is TRBV19, the J call TRBJ1-5; possible D gene TRBD1, 6 bases. CDR3 length: 17 amino acids. V gave up 4 bases and J gave up 2 bases, with 18 bases separating them. From germline, CDR1 is LNHDA and CDR2 SQIVND (reference sequence). DNA for the CDR3: TGTGCCAGTAGTACGGACAGCTACCTTCGGGGCAATCAGCCCCAGCATTTT. Translating it yields CASSTDSYLRGNQPQHF.

This chain joins TRBV15 and TRBJ1-5; 9 bases are shared with TRBD1. CDR1 LNHNV and CDR2 YYDKDF come from the germline V gene (reference sequence). V lost 3 bases, J lost 4 bases, and 7 bases stayed unmatched. The CDR3 sequence is 16 residues long. As DNA, the CDR3 is TGTGCCACCAGCAGCGGGACAGGGCTACTTAATCAGCCCCAGCATTTT. This encodes CATSSGTGLLNQPQHF.